This entry lists 30 T cell receptor beta chains sequenced from one sample in a study of cytomegalovirus exposure and HLA in healthy donors. With 60 Vbeta and 13 Jbeta primers, the PCR was carried out. The assay was immunoSEQ multiplex PCR, and TCRdb's table has in-frame clones only and misses some. The table lists roughly 300,000 clones, roughly 90% of them singletons, with less than 4% in the top ten. Sequenced input: PBMCs. All receptors come from a man aged 40-49 years in good health and CMV-seropositive.

As concerns this clone: Sequence at one end of the junction differs from germline and may be a read error. The V gene is TRBV7-9, the J gene TRBJ1-4; TRBD1 matches 10 bases. The CDR3 extends over 14 amino acids. CDR1 is SEHNR and CDR2 is FQNEAQ in the germline V gene (reference sequence). CDR3 residues: CSSRRQGAHEKLFF. The DNA for the CDR3 is TGTTCCAGCAGACGACAGGGGGCTCATGAAAAACTGTTTTTT.

The chain recombines TRBV7-6 with TRBJ2-2; TRBD2 aligns across 13 bases. Losses at the gene ends were 5 bases for V and 6 bases for J; bases not matched to a gene: 3. Germline V gene sequence: CDR1 SGHVS, CDR2 FNYEAQ. This CDR3 is 15 amino acids long. Here the CDR3 DNA reads TGTGCCAGCAGCGCTACTAGCGGGAGGGCCGGGGAGCTGTTTTTT. It encodes CASSATSGRAGELFF.

The J gene is TRBJ2-3, the V gene TRBV19; D is undetermined. Germline lookup yields CDR1 LNHDA and CDR2 SQIVND (reference sequence). Deletions cut 5 bases from V and 10 bases from J, with 19 bases between. The CDR3 runs to 14 residues. The CDR3 nucleotides read TGTGCCAGTAGTCAATACCTTAGTCGCGGTGCGCAGTATTTT. This encodes CASSQYLSRGAQYF.

The chain's CDR3 is CASRGVPEQYF. DNA for the CDR3: TGTGCCAGCAGGGGAGTTCCCGAGCAGTACTTC. V is TRBV2 and J is TRBJ2-7, with D possibly being TRBD2 (5 bases). Trimming removed 6 bases at V and 6 bases at J, with 9 bases between. The CDR3 has 11 amino acids. Per the germline V gene, CDR1 is SNHLY and CDR2 is FYNNEI.

The CDR3 is CASSERRYRGLVSGTQETQYF. CDR3 bases: TGTGCCAGCAGCGAGCGAAGGTATAGGGGGCTGGTTAGCGGGACACAAGAGACCCAGTACTTC. This rearrangement joins TRBV21-1 to TRBJ2-5; TRBD2, the D gene given by the table, was not confirmed from the DNA. TRBV21-1 is a documented pseudogene. This CDR3 spans 21 amino acids.

This clone was observed a few times. The rearrangement uses TRBV4-2 and TRBJ2-7; 12 bases match TRBD2. The CDR3 has 17 amino acids. The J segment lost 5 bases and the V segment lost 1 base, leaving 9 bases of the junction unmatched. CDR1 is LGHNA and CDR2 is YNFKEQ in the germline V gene. DNA of the CDR3: TGTGCCAGCAGCCAAGTATCTAGCGGGAGGGCCGTCGACGAGCAGTACTTC. It is translated as CASSQVSSGRAVDEQYF.

This clone has only one observation. V is TRBV27 and J is TRBJ2-7, with 10 bases aligning to TRBD2. The CDR3 has 17 amino acids. Germline assignment: CDR1 MNHEY and CDR2 SMNVEV (reference sequence). V gave up 4 bases and J gave up 4 bases; unmatched junction bases: 13. The CDR3 sequence is CASSSLAGDLFPYEQYF. The CDR3 nucleotides read TGTGCCAGCAGTTCTCTAGCGGGAGACTTATTTCCGTACGAGCAGTACTTC.

This chain joins TRBV5-1 and TRBJ2-7; the D gene is possibly TRBD2 (5 bases). The CDR3 consists of 16 residues. With 1 base removed from V and 0 bases from J, the gap between germline ends came to 14 bases. The germline CDR1 and CDR2 sequences are SGHRS and YFSETQ. CDR3 protein: CASSLWASGPSYEQYF. CDR3 nucleotides: TGCGCCAGCAGCTTGTGGGCGAGCGGACCCTCCTACGAGCAGTACTTC.

The genes are TRBV28 and TRBJ2-2; 12 bases fit TRBD1. V shed 7 bases, J shed 9 bases, and the junction held 9 bases outside the gene matches. The CDR3 sequence is 15 residues long. CDR1 is MDHEN and CDR2 is SYDVKM in the germline V gene. The CDR3 protein is CASTLGDRGLRELFF. For the CDR3, the DNA is TGTGCCAGCACCTTAGGGGACAGGGGGCTCCGGGAGCTGTTTTTT.

The chain couples TRBV7-4 to TRBJ2-5; 9 positions agree with TRBD2. Germline trimming cut 1 base from V and 5 bases from J; bases unmatched to any gene: 5. The CDR3 is 15 residues long. Germline lookup yields CDR1 SGHVT and CDR2 SQSDAQ. Here the CDR3 DNA reads TGTGCCAGCAGCTTAGAGGCGGGAGGGGGGGAGACCCAGTACTTC. It encodes CASSLEAGGGETQYF.

V and J are TRBV7-9 and TRBJ2-3; 7 bases agree with TRBD2. Per germline, CDR1 SEHNR and CDR2 FQNEAQ (reference sequence). The V segment lost 4 bases and the J segment 2 bases; nucleotides outside the gene matches: 12. This CDR3 has 17 residues. CDR3 loop: CASSSPSGGGYTDTQYF. The DNA of the CDR3 is TGTGCCAGCAGCTCCCCATCGGGGGGAGGTTACACAGATACGCAGTATTTT.

As regards this clone: Other nucleotide sequences from this sample produce the same CDR3. The V and J genes are TRBV27 and TRBJ2-7, with 11 bases identical to TRBD1. J lost 0 bases, V lost 6 bases, and 4 bases had no gene match. CDR1 and CDR2 from the germline V gene are MNHEY and SMNVEV (reference sequence). CDR3 size: 15 residues. For the CDR3, the DNA is TGTGCCAGCAGCGCCGGGACAGGGGGCTCCTACGAGCAGTACTTC. It encodes CASSAGTGGSYEQYF.

V gene TRBV28 combines with J gene TRBJ1-2; 12 nucleotides match TRBD1. The CDR3 extends over 16 amino acids. The V and J ends lost 3 bases and 8 bases, in that order; junction bases with no gene match: 10. Per the germline V gene, CDR1 is MDHEN and CDR2 is SYDVKM. CDR3 bases: TGTGCCAGCAGTTTGGATGGCTGGGACAGGGGGCTCGGCTACACCTTC. Amino acids: CASSLDGWDRGLGYTF.

The J gene is TRBJ2-5, the V gene TRBV28; D is possibly TRBD1 (6 bases). The CDR3 has 16 residues. V was clipped by 4 bases and J by 2 bases, with 17 bases between them. Germline loops: CDR1 MDHEN, CDR2 SYDVKM. CDR3 coding DNA: TGTGCCAGCAGTTCCCCTCGGACAGAAATACAAGAGACCCAGTACTTC. Residues: CASSSPRTEIQETQYF. The variable domain in full, completed from reference TRBV28 and TRBJ2-5, reads DVKVTQSSRYLVKRTGEKVFLECVQDMDHENMFWYRQDPGLGLRLIYFSYDVKMKEKGDIPEGYSVSREKKERFSLILESASTNQTSMYLCASSSPRTEIQETQYFGPGTRLLVL.

The V gene is TRBV15, the J gene TRBJ1-2; 8 nucleotides match TRBD1. The V gene end was trimmed by 0 bases and the J gene end by 7 bases; junction bases not matched to a gene: 10. The CDR3 spans 16 residues. In germline, CDR1 is LNHNV, CDR2 YYDKDF (reference sequence). CDR3 region: CATSRDQGALGSGYTF. CDR3 nucleotide sequence: TGTGCCACCAGCAGAGATCAGGGGGCATTAGGCTCTGGCTACACCTTC.

The genes are TRBV7-2 and TRBJ2-7; D possibly corresponds to TRBD2 (6 bases). Germline lookup yields CDR1 SGHTA and CDR2 FQGNSA. Trimming removed 4 bases at V and 2 bases at J, with 18 bases between. The CDR3 is made up of 16 amino acids. For the CDR3, the DNA is TGTGCCAGCAGCTCCCCCTCGCGGGACCGACCCTACGAGCAGTACTTC. This sequence encodes CASSSPSRDRPYEQYF.

The V gene is TRBV6-7, the J gene TRBJ1-1; perhaps TRBD1 as D (6 bases). TRBV6-7 is treated as an ORF (open reading frame) with a function not yet certain. CDR3 length: 14 residues. The germline V and J ends were trimmed by 6 bases and 4 bases, with 15 bases remaining between them. The CDR3 DNA follows: TGTGCCAGCAGCCAACAGGGAGCTGGCACTGAAGCTTTCTTT. Encoded protein: CASSQQGAGTEAFF.

CDR3 DNA sequence: TGTGCCAGTAGTGGACCCGGGACAGGGGGCTACGAGCAGTACTTC. It codes for CASSGPGTGGYEQYF. The rearrangement joins TRBV19 to TRBJ2-7; 11 bases align to TRBD1. This CDR3 is 15 amino acids long. Unmatched junction bases numbered 6, after V lost 5 bases and J lost 3 bases. Germline V lookup: CDR1 LNHDA, CDR2 SQIVND (reference sequence).

The genes are TRBV6-5 and TRBJ2-7; 8 bases agree with TRBD1. The CDR3 is 13 residues long. Germline assignment: CDR1 MNHEY and CDR2 SVGAGI. Germline trimming cut 5 bases from V and 2 bases from J; bases unmatched to any gene: 2. The CDR3 loop is CASSNRGTYEQYF. The CDR3 DNA follows: TGTGCCAGCAGTAACAGGGGGACCTACGAGCAGTACTTC.

The chain uses TRBV18 and TRBJ2-3, with D perhaps matching TRBD1 (6 bases). V was trimmed by 2 bases and J by 2 bases, leaving 11 bases between them. Per germline, CDR1 KGHSH and CDR2 LQKENI. The CDR3 is 15 residues long. CDR3 protein: CASSPARGFTDTQYF. In nucleotides, the CDR3 is TGTGCCAGCTCACCAGCCAGGGGCTTCACAGATACGCAGTATTTT. Variable domain in full (rest from reference TRBV18 and TRBJ2-3): NAGVMQNPRHLVRRRGQEARLRCSPMKGHSHVYWYRQLPEEGLKFMVYLQKENIIDESGMPKERFSAEFPKEGPSILRIQQVVRGDSAAYFCASSPARGFTDTQYFGPGTRLTVL.

The rearrangement links TRBV28 to TRBJ1-2; D perhaps matches TRBD1 (5 bases). Trimming stripped 7 bases from V and 7 bases from J, with 16 bases between. Per germline, CDR1 MDHEN and CDR2 SYDVKM. The CDR3 totals 13 residues. CDR3 region: CASTLVGQVGYTF. For the CDR3, the DNA is TGTGCCAGCACCCTAGTGGGGCAGGTTGGCTACACCTTC.

The gene calls are TRBV9 and TRBJ2-3; D call uncertain. Germline CDR1 SGDLS, CDR2 YYNGEE. The CDR3 length is 16 residues. V lost 0 bases and J lost 1, with 12 bases in between. CDR3 sequence reads: CASSVGLEMGTDTQYF. CDR3 coding DNA: TGTGCCAGCAGCGTAGGTCTGGAGATGGGCACAGATACGCAGTATTTT.

The rearrangement uses TRBV9 and TRBJ1-1, with D hard to call. The CDR3 runs 13 residues. Trimming took off 3 bases at V and 6 bases at J, with 12 bases between the two ends. Germline loops: CDR1 SGDLS, CDR2 YYNGEE. In nucleotides, the CDR3 is TGTGCCAGCAGCGAGGACCAGGAGGCTGAAGCTTTCTTT. This codes for CASSEDQEAEAFF.

V and J are TRBV5-1 and TRBJ2-2; D perhaps matches TRBD1 (6 bases). The V and J ends lost 0 bases and 0 bases respectively, with 9 bases between them. Per germline, CDR1 SGHRS and CDR2 YFSETQ. The CDR3 is made up of 16 amino acids. CDR3 DNA sequence: TGCGCCAGCAGCTTGGCCGACAGGCCGAACACCGGGGAGCTGTTTTTT. This translates into CASSLADRPNTGELFF.

The V call is TRBV28, the J call TRBJ2-2, with a tentative D call TRBD2 (6 bases). V shed 6 bases and J shed 2 bases, with 16 bases lying between them. The germline V gene encodes CDR1 MDHEN and CDR2 SYDVKM. The CDR3 is 16 amino acids. DNA of the CDR3: TGTGCCAGCAGAAGTTCCGGGACTGCCAACACCGGGGAGCTGTTTTTT. Translated: CASRSSGTANTGELFF.

The chain links TRBV11-3 to TRBJ2-5; 7 nucleotides match TRBD2. Germline V gives CDR1 SGHNT, CDR2 YENEEA. V lost 2 bases and J lost 3; bases outside the gene matches: 3. The CDR3 covers 14 residues. The CDR3 DNA reads as TGTGCCAGCAGCTTATCGCTAGCGGAAGAGACCCAGTACTTC. Translating it yields CASSLSLAEETQYF.

The chain is built from TRBV10-3 and TRBJ1-1, with TRBD1 matching 11 bases. There are 15 residues in the CDR3. J lost 7 bases, V lost 6 bases, and 10 bases had no gene match. The V gene's germline CDR1 is ENHRY and CDR2 SYGVKD. The CDR3 region is CAIRSGTGGVSEAFF. For the CDR3, the DNA is TGTGCCATCAGGTCCGGGACAGGGGGAGTCAGTGAAGCTTTCTTT.

The genes are TRBV15 and TRBJ2-1, with D perhaps matching TRBD1 (6 bases). V was cut by 5 bases and J by 2 bases, with 13 bases left in between. This CDR3 has 15 residues. Germline V lookup: CDR1 LNHNV, CDR2 YYDKDF (reference sequence). The CDR3: CATSAGGQTYNEQFF. Written as DNA, the CDR3 is TGTGCCACCAGCGCCGGAGGACAGACCTACAATGAGCAGTTCTTC.

V gene TRBV29-1 combines with J gene TRBJ2-7, with 9 bases lining up with TRBD1. CDR1 and CDR2 from the germline V gene are SQVTM and ANQGSEA. This CDR3 spans 14 amino acids. Unmatched junction bases numbered 4, after V lost 2 bases and J lost 2 bases. CDR3 protein: CSVEFRDRAYEQYF. The CDR3 coding sequence is TGCAGCGTTGAATTCCGGGACAGGGCCTACGAGCAGTACTTC.

J is TRBJ2-7 and V is TRBV7-2; 8 positions agree with TRBD1. The germline gives CDR1 SGHTA, CDR2 FQGNSA. The CDR3 contains 15 residues. V shed 1 base and J 2 bases; nucleotides not matched to a gene: 4. The CDR3 sequence is CASSLGQGATYEQYF. CDR3 DNA: TGTGCCAGCAGCTTAGGGCAGGGGGCCACCTACGAGCAGTACTTC.